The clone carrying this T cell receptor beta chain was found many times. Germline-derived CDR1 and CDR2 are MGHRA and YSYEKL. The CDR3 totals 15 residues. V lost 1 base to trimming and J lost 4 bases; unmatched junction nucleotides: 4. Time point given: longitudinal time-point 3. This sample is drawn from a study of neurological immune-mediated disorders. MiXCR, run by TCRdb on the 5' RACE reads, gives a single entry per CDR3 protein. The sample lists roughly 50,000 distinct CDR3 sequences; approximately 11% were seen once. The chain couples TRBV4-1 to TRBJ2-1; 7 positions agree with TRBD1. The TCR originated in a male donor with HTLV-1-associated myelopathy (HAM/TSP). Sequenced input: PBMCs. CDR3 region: CASSQGQGKYNEQFF. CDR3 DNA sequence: TGCGCCAGCAGCCAAGGACAGGGAAAATACAATGAGCAGTTCTTC.